This T cell receptor (beta chain) appears in the sequencing data of a study of OX40 agonist ivuxolimab in advanced cancers. Repertoires were generated with immunoSEQ multiplex PCR, while TCRdb's copy carries only in-frame clones and drops some. The repertoire holds about 83,000 clones, with about 86% as singletons. The TCR was taken from an adult with an advanced solid tumor such as melanoma, head and neck, liver or kidney cancer. The sequencing here drew on CD4+ or CD8+ T cells sorted from blood, taken in a trial of the OX40 agonist ivuxolimab.

The CDR3 protein is CASSLRQPAYNSPLHF. In nucleotides, the CDR3 is TGCGCCAGCAGCTTGAGGCAACCCGCGTATAATTCACCCCTCCACTTT. The genes are TRBV5-1 and TRBJ1-6; D is uncertain. The germline gives CDR1 SGHRS, CDR2 YFSETQ. This CDR3 contains 16 residues. The germline V and J ends were trimmed by 1 base and 4 bases, with 12 bases remaining between them.